This T cell receptor beta chain was captured in a study of blood T cell repertoires in COVID-19. Background on the study: In each case, the material was cDNA or gDNA derived from T cells, B-cell-depleted T cells, or PBMCs.

CDR3 length equals 14 residues. J lost 5 bases, V lost 2 bases, and 2 bases had no gene match. Germline V gene sequence: CDR1 MNHNS, CDR2 SASEGT. Produced via immunoSEQ multiplex PCR; TCRdb's table is partial and in-frame only. The table has over 200,000 clones, about nine tenths seen once. Sequencing input: peripheral blood. V is TRBV6-1 and J is TRBJ1-5; 8 bases match TRBD1. This TCR derives from a woman in her sixties with acute or convalescent COVID-19. Here the CDR3 DNA reads TGTGCCAGCAGTGAACAGGGGGCCCATCAGCCCCAGCATTTT. Residues: CASSEQGAHQPQHF.